This T cell receptor beta chain stems from a study of T cells in Graves' hyperthyroidism and ophthalmopathy. Study-level points and caveats: Model predictions of ophthalmopathy came a median about six months before onset. Most expanded thyroid clonotypes above 0.001 also appeared in blood.

The CDR3 sequence is 13 residues long. Looked up from germline, CDR1 is MNHEY and CDR2 is SVGEGT. J gave up 4 bases and V 7 bases, and 4 bases lay outside the gene matches. Details on this clonotype: Its antigen is still unknown.

Amplification of TCR beta CDR3 regions was performed using RNA transcripts as template. TCR CDR3 underwent first-round RT-PCR with the HTBI primer set. Each CDR3 protein gets one entry after TCRdb re-called the multiplex PCR reads with MiXCR. The table records about 520,000 distinct CDR3 sequences, roughly 20% of them present only once. The patients, who ranged from 18 to 65 in age, presented with newly diagnosed hyperthyroidism lasting under 2 months. The V and J genes are TRBV6-2 or TRBV6-3 and TRBJ1-2, with 9 positions matching TRBD1. Material: blood. This receptor was identified in a man aged 18 to 35 with Graves' hyperthyroidism. CDR3 sequence reads: CASNTDRGYGYTF. DNA for the CDR3: TGTGCCAGCAATACGGACAGGGGCTATGGCTACACCTTC.